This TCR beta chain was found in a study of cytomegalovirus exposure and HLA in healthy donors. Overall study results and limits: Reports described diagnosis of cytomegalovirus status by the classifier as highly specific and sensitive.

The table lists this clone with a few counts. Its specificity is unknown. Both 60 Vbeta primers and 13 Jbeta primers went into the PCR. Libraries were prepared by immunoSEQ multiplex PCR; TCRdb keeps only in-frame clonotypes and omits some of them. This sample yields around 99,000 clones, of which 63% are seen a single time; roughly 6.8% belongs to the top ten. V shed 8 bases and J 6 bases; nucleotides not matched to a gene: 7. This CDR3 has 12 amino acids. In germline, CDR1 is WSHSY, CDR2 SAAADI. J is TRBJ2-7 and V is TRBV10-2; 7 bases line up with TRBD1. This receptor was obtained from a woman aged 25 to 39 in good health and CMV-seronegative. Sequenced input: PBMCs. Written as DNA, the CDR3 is TGCGCCAGCGGTACCAACAGGGGCGAGCAGTACTTC. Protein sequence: CASGTNRGEQYF.